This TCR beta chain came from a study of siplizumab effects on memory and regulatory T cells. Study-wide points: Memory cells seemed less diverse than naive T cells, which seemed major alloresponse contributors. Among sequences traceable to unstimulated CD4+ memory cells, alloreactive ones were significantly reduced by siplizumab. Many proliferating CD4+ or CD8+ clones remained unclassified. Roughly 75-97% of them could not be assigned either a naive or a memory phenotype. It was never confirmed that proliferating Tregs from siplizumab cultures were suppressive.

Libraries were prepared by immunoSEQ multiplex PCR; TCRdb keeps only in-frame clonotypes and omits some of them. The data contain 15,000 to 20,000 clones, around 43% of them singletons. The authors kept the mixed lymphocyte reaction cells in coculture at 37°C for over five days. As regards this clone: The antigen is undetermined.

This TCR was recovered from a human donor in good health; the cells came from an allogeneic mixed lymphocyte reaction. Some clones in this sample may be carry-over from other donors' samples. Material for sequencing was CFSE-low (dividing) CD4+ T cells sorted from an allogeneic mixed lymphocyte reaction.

In nucleotides, the CDR3 is TGTGCCAGCTCTCCCCAGAAGACGGTCTCTGGAAACACCATATATTTT. Amino acids: CASSPQKTVSGNTIYF. The rearrangement links TRBV18 to TRBJ1-3; D is unclear. V lost 6 bases to trimming and J lost 0 bases, with 15 bases between them. CDR1 KGHSH and CDR2 LQKENI come from the germline V gene. The CDR3 is 16 amino acids.